This T cell receptor (beta chain) was captured in a study of shared clonotypes between healthy human individuals (dated by TCRdb to about 2020). Regarding the study in general: The cohort included three men and two women between 18 and 49 years of age. Per donor, three plates each were used for CD4 naive and CD4 memory, two for CD8 naive, and one for CD8 memory. To estimate repertoire size and how much clonotype sharing occurs between individuals, the study deeply sequenced the blood TCR repertoires of five healthy adults. To increase sequencing depth and limit assay-specific biases, TCR repertoire library preparation and sequencing were carried out by different laboratories using diverse techniques. Per donor, leukapheresis produced somewhere between about 0.94 and 8.9 billion PBMCs.

This clone was seen once. The target of this receptor is not known. Qualities for individual bases were not recorded, and no much larger clone is one base off. Healthy HIV-negative adults with no recently reported acute infections or vaccinations were included as donors. Every donor was a Caucasian adult residing in Nashville, Tennessee, USA. Magnetic negative selection was used to enrich CD4+ T cells, after which naive cells were positively selected on CD45RA and the negative fraction became the memory subset. After blood collection by leukapheresis, PBMCs were isolated using Ficoll-Histopaque density gradient centrifugation and then cryopreserved in the vapor phase of liquid nitrogen. Analytical flow cytometry was used to check the purity and quantity of each magnetically sorted T cell population. From each sorted fraction, genomic DNA was isolated and quantified by UV absorbance on a Nanodrop 2000c.

Broad study findings and their caveats: Compared with non-shared clonotypes, clonotypes shared by all four sorted-subset donors had higher generation probabilities. Even with the large sequencing depth, rarefaction of the sorted-subset datasets indicated that sequencing was incomplete. Only blood was sampled, and tissue TCR repertoires likely differ from those in blood. Naive subsets generally had larger estimated clonotype richness than memory subsets. Sharing across a handful of donors was observed for around 5% of naive CD4, 3% to 3.5% of naive CD8, roughly 2.4% of memory CD4, and around 0.4% of memory CD8 clonotypes. Because the study included a small number of donors, the genetic and exposure-history diversity represented was limited. Pairwise subsampling led to the expectation that sequencing depth would affect the degree of clonotype sharing among donors.

Using the deep immunoSEQ assay, TCR CDR3 regions were amplified from genomic DNA by multiplex PCR. For each cell subset, the extracted genomic DNA was distributed evenly across all wells of several immunoSEQ 96-well plates, and each plate served as one replicate. For sorted subsets, each replicate PCR was loaded with around 200 ng genomic DNA, equivalent to approximately 33,000 T cell genomes. The purified libraries were quantified using a Qubit 3.0 fluorometer, sized with a Bioanalyzer 2100, and then quantified again using the KAPA Library Quantification kit. A separate single-read 150-cycle Illumina NextSeq 550 flow cell was used to sequence each immunoSEQ 96-well plate. The study's processing was this. The immunoSEQ output contained only junctional sequences without quality scores, so filtering could not match that applied to full-length reads. Sequences were annotated with PyIR, a Python wrapper for IgBLAST v1.9, and V/J genes and CDR3 were assigned using IMGT germline references. Reads with weak V/J assignments (E-value above 1e-6), missing CDR3, stop codons, out-of-frame junctions, or ambiguous translated residues were removed. V3J clonotypes were defined as sequences sharing the same inferred V gene, J gene, and CDR3 amino acid sequence. The percentage overlap between two repertoires was calculated by dividing the number of shared unique clonotypes by the size of the smaller repertoire. RTK rarefaction, the Chao1 estimator, and Recon v2.1 estimates of unobserved clonotypes were used to assess repertoire richness. OLGA was used to compute generation probabilities for all TCRbeta clonotypes that the gDNA method yielded from a few donors. TCRdb mirrors the immuneACCESS table, restricted to in-frame sequences. Some clones are absent from its copies; in checked studies, under half trace to an unresolved V gene, and the reason for the others is unknown. The D gene and trimming were derived from the DNA, and the V and J assignments and clone size from that table. The sample table records about 700,000 clones; roughly 70% of these occur just once. More than 1.5% of the sample comes from the top ten.

The CDR3 runs 16 residues from the cysteine to the phenylalanine. Just the 48-base CDR3 DNA is kept, in frame starting at base 1. V is cut back by 4 bases and J by 9 bases, with 11 bases in the junction unmatched. From the germline V gene, CDR1 is SGHAT and CDR2 is FQNNGV. The sequence joins TRBV11-2 to TRBJ2-1, and TRBD2 aligns with 11 junction nucleotides. The clonotype originates from a woman aged 25 to 45 in good health. Sample: memory CD4+ T cells sorted from blood. The cell subset or site label, read with the paper, signifies: CD45RA-negative fraction. The nucleotides read TGTGCCAGCAGCTCAATAGCGGGAGGGCCGCTCATTGAGCAGTTCTTC. It translates as CASSSIAGGPLIEQFF.